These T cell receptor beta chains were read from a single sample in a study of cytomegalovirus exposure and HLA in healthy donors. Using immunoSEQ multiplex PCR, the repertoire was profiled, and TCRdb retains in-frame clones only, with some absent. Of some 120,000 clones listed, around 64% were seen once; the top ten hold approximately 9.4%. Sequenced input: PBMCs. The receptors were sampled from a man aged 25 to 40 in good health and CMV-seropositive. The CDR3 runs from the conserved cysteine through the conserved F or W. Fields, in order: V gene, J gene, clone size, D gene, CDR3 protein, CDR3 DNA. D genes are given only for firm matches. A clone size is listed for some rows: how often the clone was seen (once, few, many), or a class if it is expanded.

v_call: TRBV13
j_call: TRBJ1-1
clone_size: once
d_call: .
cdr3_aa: CASSPGGAEAFF
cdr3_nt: TGTGCCAGCAGCCCCGGGGGGGCTGAAGCTTTCTTT

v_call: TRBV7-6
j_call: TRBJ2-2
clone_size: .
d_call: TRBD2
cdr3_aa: CASSPLTGGSAGELFF
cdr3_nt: TGTGCCAGCAGCCCCCTGACGGGAGGGTCGGCCGGGGAGCTGTTTTTT

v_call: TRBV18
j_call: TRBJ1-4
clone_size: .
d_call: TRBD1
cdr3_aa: CASSLVPGQGSGEKLFF
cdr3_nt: TGTGCCAGCTCACTGGTCCCGGGACAGGGGTCCGGTGAAAAACTGTTTTTT

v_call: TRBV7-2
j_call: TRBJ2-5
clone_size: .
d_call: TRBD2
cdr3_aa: CASSPTGLAGVGEETQYF
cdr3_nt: TGTGCCAGCAGCCCCACTGGACTAGCGGGAGTAGGGGAAGAGACCCAGTACTTC

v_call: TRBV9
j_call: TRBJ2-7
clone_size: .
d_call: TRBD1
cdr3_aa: CASSVGDRGSYEQYF
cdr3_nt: TGTGCCAGCAGCGTGGGGGACAGGGGCTCCTACGAGCAGTACTTC

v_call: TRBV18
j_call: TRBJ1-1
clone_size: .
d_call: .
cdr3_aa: CASSLPGQNTEAFF
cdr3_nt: TGTGCCAGCTCATTGCCGGGACAGAACACTGAAGCTTTCTTT

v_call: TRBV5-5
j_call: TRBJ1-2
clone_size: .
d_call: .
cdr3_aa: CASSLLGSGEYGYTF
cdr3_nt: TGTGCCAGCAGCCTGCTCGGTTCAGGGGAATACGGCTACACCTTC

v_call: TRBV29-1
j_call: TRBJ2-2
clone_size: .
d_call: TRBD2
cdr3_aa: CSTSGVGTGELFF
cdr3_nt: TGCAGCACGAGCGGGGTGGGCACCGGGGAGCTGTTTTTT

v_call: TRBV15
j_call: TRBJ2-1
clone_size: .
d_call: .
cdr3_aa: CATSRVESSYNEQFF
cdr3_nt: TGTGCCACCAGCAGAGTGGAGTCATCCTACAATGAGCAGTTCTTC

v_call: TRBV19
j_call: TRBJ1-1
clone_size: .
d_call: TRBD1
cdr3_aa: CASNSRAGGTEAFF
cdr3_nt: TGTGCCAGTAATTCAAGGGCAGGGGGCACTGAAGCTTTCTTT

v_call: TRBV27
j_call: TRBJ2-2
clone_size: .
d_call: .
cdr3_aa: CASSPRSGELFF
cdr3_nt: TGTGCCAGCAGTCCTCGTTCCGGGGAGCTGTTTTTT

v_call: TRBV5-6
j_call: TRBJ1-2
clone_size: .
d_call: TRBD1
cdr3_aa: CASSLTVTRQGNYGYTF
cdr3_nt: TGTGCCAGCAGCTTGACTGTGACGCGACAGGGAAACTATGGCTACACCTTC

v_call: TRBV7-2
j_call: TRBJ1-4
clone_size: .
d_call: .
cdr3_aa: CASSLQASQIGGEKLFF
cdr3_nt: TGTGCCAGCAGCTTACAAGCTTCACAAATAGGAGGTGAAAAACTGTTTTTT

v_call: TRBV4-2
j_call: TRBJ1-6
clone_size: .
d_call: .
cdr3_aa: CASSPQQTSSYNSPLHF
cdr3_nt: TGTGCCAGCAGCCCACAACAGACGAGCTCCTATAATTCACCCCTCCACTTT

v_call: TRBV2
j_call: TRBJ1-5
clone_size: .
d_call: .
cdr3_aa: CASSEATYTLQGSNQPQHF
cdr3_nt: TGTGCCAGCAGTGAAGCTACCTACACCCTACAGGGTAGCAATCAGCCCCAGCATTTT

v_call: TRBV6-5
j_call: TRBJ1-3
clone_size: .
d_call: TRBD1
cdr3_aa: CASSKDRGQGNTIYF
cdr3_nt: TGTGCCAGCAGCAAGGACAGGGGGCAAGGAAACACCATATATTTT

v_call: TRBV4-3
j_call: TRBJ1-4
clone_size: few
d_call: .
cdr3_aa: CASSQAVTQGWWFF
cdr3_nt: TGCGCCAGCAGCCAAGCGGTAACCCAGGGTTGGTGGTTTTTT

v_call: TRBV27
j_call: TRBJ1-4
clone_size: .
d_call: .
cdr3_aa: CASSPLVRGRGVGGGKLFF
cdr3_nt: TGTGCCAGCAGCCCGTTAGTCAGGGGCCGAGGGGTCGGAGGTGGAAAACTGTTTTTT

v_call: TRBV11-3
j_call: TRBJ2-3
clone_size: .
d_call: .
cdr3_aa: CASSFKFGETLVFGTDTQYF
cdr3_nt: TGTGCCAGCAGCTTCAAATTTGGTGAGACACTGGTTTTTGGCACAGATACGCAGTATTTT

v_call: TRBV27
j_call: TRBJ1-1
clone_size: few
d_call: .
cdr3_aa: CASSFSSGFEAFF
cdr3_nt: TGTGCCAGCAGTTTTAGTAGCGGTTTTGAAGCTTTCTTT

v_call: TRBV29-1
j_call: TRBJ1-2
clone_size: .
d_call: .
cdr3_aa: CSVERGRDRDGYTF
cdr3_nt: TGCAGCGTTGAAAGGGGCAGGGATCGGGATGGCTACACCTTC

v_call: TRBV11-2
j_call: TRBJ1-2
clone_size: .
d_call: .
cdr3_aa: CASSLEAGPRGGYTF
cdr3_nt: TGTGCCAGCAGCTTAGAAGCGGGCCCCCGGGGTGGCTACACCTTC